This T cell receptor beta chain was obtained from a study of T cell responses to AZD1222 COVID-19 vaccine. Study overall: Some second doses came at about 4 weeks and others at about 12 weeks; these were pooled. Study-level results: There were vaccine-associated CD4 TCRs across spike, dominant at 160-218 and 743-854. Only after the peak T cell response were repertoires sampled.

A word on this clone: Its specificity is not known.

Sequenced by immunoSEQ multiplex PCR; TCRdb stores in-frame clones only, minus some. This sample carries roughly 160,000 clones, about nine tenths of them seen once, and the ten largest clones take around 1.8%. Germline values: CDR1 MNHEY, CDR2 SMNVEV (reference sequence). Trimming shortened V by 0 bases and J by 2 bases, and 11 bases separated the two germline ends. CDR3 size: 15 residues. The V and J genes are TRBV27 and TRBJ2-7; a possible D gene is TRBD2 (6 bases). The source is an adult in good health. The specimen was peripheral blood, collected on day 0 of AZD1222 vaccination. This CDR3 reads CASSLSGGRTYEQYF. For the CDR3, the DNA is TGTGCCAGCAGTTTATCGGGGGGTCGGACCTACGAGCAGTACTTC.